The entry below gives a single T cell receptor beta chain sequence along with its context. The sample belongs to a study of T-cell reconstitution after alpha-beta-depleted transplantation in children. This sample's TCRbeta library carried unique molecular identifier barcodes. Each CDR3 protein gets one entry after TCRdb re-called the PCR reads with MiXCR. The sample consists of hundreds of thousands of distinct CDR3 sequences, about 9.2% of them appearing once. The germline V gene has CDR1 SGHDT and CDR2 YYEEEE. This CDR3 is 15 amino acids long. The V segment lost 2 bases and the J segment 0 bases; nucleotides outside the gene matches: 5.

Here the sequenced sample was PBMCs from the stem cell graft donor, taken from the stem cell graft. The receptor comes from a human donor who donated a stem cell graft to a child with acute lymphoblastic leukemia. The chain is built from TRBV5-6 and TRBJ2-7, with 7 positions matching TRBD1. The CDR3 loop reads CASSLQGPASYEQYF. Written as DNA, the CDR3 is TGTGCCAGCAGCTTACAGGGGCCAGCCTCCTACGAGCAGTACTTC.